Listed below are T cell receptor beta chains from one sample, sequenced in a study of blood T cell repertoires in COVID-19. Measured with immunoSEQ multiplex PCR; TCRdb has only the in-frame clones, and not every one. Among about 330,000 clones, 88% were seen once, and the ten largest hold over 4.5%. The sample taken for sequencing was PBMCs or T cells enriched from blood (not recorded which). Receptor source: a man aged 25-40 years who had recovered from COVID-19. Each CDR3 is given with its conserved first and last residue. The D gene is left open where the match is weak.

j_call,v_call,d_call,cdr3_aa,cdr3_nt
TRBJ2-4,TRBV18,TRBD1,CASSPPMGQGLLKNIQYF,TGTGCCAGCTCACCACCAATGGGACAGGGTCTACTCAAAAACATTCAGTACTTC
TRBJ1-6,TRBV7-8,-,CASSPAGINSPLHF,TGTGCCAGCAGCCCCGCGGGGATTAATTCACCCCTCCACTTT
TRBJ1-5,TRBV23-1,-,CASPLRTAPSNQPQHF,TGCGCCAGTCCTTTAAGGACAGCCCCTAGCAATCAGCCCCAGCATTTT
TRBJ1-4,TRBV5-1,-,CASSLEGRGMREKLFF,TGCGCCAGCAGCTTGGAGGGCAGGGGTATGCGGGAAAAACTGTTTTTT
TRBJ1-2,TRBV10-2,-,CASSALQGAF,TGCGCCAGCAGCGCTTTACAGGGTGCCTTC
TRBJ1-2,TRBV6-5,-,CASTSSESLYGYTF,TGTGCCAGCACCTCAAGTGAGTCCCTCTATGGCTACACCTTC
TRBJ2-1,TRBV9,TRBD2,CASSVGSLAGNEQFF,TGTGCCAGCAGCGTAGGGTCGCTAGCGGGGAATGAGCAGTTCTTC
TRBJ2-3,TRBV5-1,TRBD2,CASSRRGYEEDTQYF,TGCGCCAGCTCGAGGCGGGGGTATGAGGAAGATACGCAGTATTTT
TRBJ2-1,TRBV27,-,CASSYGTLEQFF,TGTGCCAGCAGTTACGGGACTCTCGAGCAGTTCTTC
TRBJ2-4,TRBV28,TRBD1,CASSSPGQGPRGTIQYF,TGTGCCAGCAGTTCGCCGGGACAGGGGCCTAGGGGGACAATTCAGTACTTC
TRBJ1-2,TRBV27,-,CASSGGTNHGYTF,TGTGCCAGCAGTGGCGGGACTAACCATGGCTACACCTTC
TRBJ1-3,TRBV19,-,CASTHTGNTIYF,TGTGCCAGTACCCACACCGGAAACACCATATATTTT
TRBJ1-3,TRBV28,-,CASSPRGGYGNTIYF,TGTGCCAGCAGTCCCCGTGGAGGGTATGGAAACACCATATATTTT
TRBJ2-7,TRBV16,-,CASSRPGFHEQYF,TGTGCCAGCAGCCGCCCAGGGTTCCACGAGCAGTACTTC